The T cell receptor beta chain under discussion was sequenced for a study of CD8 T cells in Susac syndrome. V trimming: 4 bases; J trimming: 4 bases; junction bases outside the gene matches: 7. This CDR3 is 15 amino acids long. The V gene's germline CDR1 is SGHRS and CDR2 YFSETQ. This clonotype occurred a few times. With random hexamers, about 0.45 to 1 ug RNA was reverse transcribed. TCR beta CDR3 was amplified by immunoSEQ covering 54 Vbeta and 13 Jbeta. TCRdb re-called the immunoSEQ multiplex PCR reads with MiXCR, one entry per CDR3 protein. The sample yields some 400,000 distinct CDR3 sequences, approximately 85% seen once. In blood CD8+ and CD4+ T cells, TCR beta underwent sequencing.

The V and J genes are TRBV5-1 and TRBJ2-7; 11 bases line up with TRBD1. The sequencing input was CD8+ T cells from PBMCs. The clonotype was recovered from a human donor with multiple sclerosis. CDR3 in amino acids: CASSPGQGAIYEQYF. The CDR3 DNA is TGCGCCAGCAGCCCCGGACAGGGGGCTATTTACGAGCAGTACTTC.